A selection of T cell receptor beta chains follows, all from one sample in a study of blood T cell dynamics during melanoma immunotherapy. The assay was immunoSEQ multiplex PCR, and TCRdb's table has in-frame clones only and misses some. The table has some 13,000 clones, roughly 89% seen once. Sequencing was performed on blood, taken from a patient treated with checkpoint blockade. The source is a human donor with melanoma. CDR3s include the opening cysteine and the closing phenylalanine or tryptophan. Fields, in order: D gene, J gene, clone size, V gene, CDR3 protein, CDR3 DNA. D genes are given only for firm matches. Rows give clone size only sometimes, using once, few, many, or a class for an expanded clone.

NA	TRBJ1-1	NA	TRBV10-3	CAIREDTEAFF	TGTGCCATCAGGGAGGACACTGAAGCTTTCTTT
NA	TRBJ2-1	NA	TRBV9	CASSEHRDSYNEQFF	TGTGCCAGCAGCGAGCATCGGGACTCATACAATGAGCAGTTCTTC
NA	TRBJ2-7	NA	TRBV14	CASSQGAGFEQYF	TGTGCCAGCAGCCAAGGGGCGGGGTTCGAGCAGTACTTC
NA	TRBJ1-5	few	TRBV19	CASNLLGEPNQPQHF	TGTGCCAGTAACTTGCTGGGGGAGCCCAATCAGCCCCAGCATTTT
NA	TRBJ1-1	NA	TRBV7-3	CASSLTGLSGDGEAFF	TGTGCCAGCAGCTTAACCGGCTTAAGCGGGGATGGGGAAGCTTTCTTT
NA	TRBJ2-7	NA	TRBV7-8	CASSPRTGVAVEQYF	TGTGCCAGCAGCCCCAGGACAGGCGTAGCGGTCGAGCAGTACTTC
NA	TRBJ1-1	NA	TRBV5-8	CASSLGVVGQEKAFF	TGTGCCAGCAGCTTGGGCGTGGTGGGACAAGAAAAAGCTTTCTTT
NA	TRBJ2-1	NA	TRBV7-3	CASSFGDRRTSEQFF	TGTGCCAGCAGCTTTGGAGACCGCCGAACGTCTGAGCAGTTCTTC
NA	TRBJ2-3	NA	TRBV7-9	CASSLVDVTSTDTQYF	TGTGCCAGCAGCTTGGTGGACGTCACTAGCACAGATACGCAGTATTTT
NA	TRBJ1-3	few	TRBV23-1	CASSLNLSSGNTIYF	TGCGCCAGCAGTCTGAACCTTAGCTCTGGAAACACCATATATTTT
NA	TRBJ2-7	NA	TRBV6-5	CASSYSGSHTYEQYF	TGTGCCAGCAGTTACTCGGGCAGCCATACCTACGAGCAGTACTTC
NA	TRBJ2-7	NA	TRBV4-3	CASSQDLGRGVYEQYF	TGCGCCAGCAGCCAAGACCTCGGGAGAGGTGTTTACGAGCAGTACTTC
TRBD1	TRBJ2-7	NA	TRBV19	CASRQGSRSGEQYF	TGTGCCAGTAGACAGGGGTCTCGCTCCGGAGAGCAGTACTTC
NA	TRBJ1-1	once	TRBV7-2	CASSREVGFDVEAFF	TGTGCCAGCAGCCGCGAGGTGGGGTTCGATGTTGAAGCTTTCTTT
TRBD2	TRBJ2-3	NA	TRBV28	CASSTLWGLMKGADTQYF	TGTGCCAGCAGTACCCTATGGGGACTAATGAAGGGTGCAGATACGCAGTATTTT
TRBD1	TRBJ1-1	NA	TRBV28	CASSLSGQGAGTEAFF	TGTGCCAGCAGTTTGTCGGGACAGGGGGCAGGGACTGAAGCTTTCTTT
NA	TRBJ2-3	NA	TRBV5-1	CASSLDSRTDTQYF	TGCGCCAGCAGCTTGGACAGTCGCACAGATACGCAGTATTTT
NA	TRBJ1-6	few	TRBV19	CASKFGGDSPLHF	TGTGCCAGTAAATTCGGAGGCGATTCACCCCTCCACTTT
TRBD1	TRBJ2-2	NA	TRBV5-1	CASSDRATAGELFF	TGCGCCAGTTCGGACAGGGCGACGGCCGGGGAGCTGTTTTTT
TRBD2	TRBJ2-7	NA	TRBV28	CASTLGLAPTYEQYF	TGTGCCAGCACCCTGGGACTAGCGCCCACCTACGAGCAGTACTTC
NA	TRBJ2-3	NA	TRBV19	CASSISSADTQYF	TGTGCCAGTAGTATATCTTCCGCAGATACGCAGTATTTT
TRBD1	TRBJ2-1	NA	TRBV28	CASSSGGGSKINEQFF	TGTGCCAGCAGCTCAGGGGGCGGGTCGAAGATCAATGAGCAGTTCTTC
NA	TRBJ2-1	NA	TRBV19	CASPEPSSSGYFEQFF	TGTGCCAGTCCCGAACCCTCGAGTTCAGGGTACTTTGAGCAGTTCTTC
NA	TRBJ2-3	NA	TRBV5-4	CASSFENGITDTQYF	TGTGCCAGCAGCTTTGAGAACGGGATCACAGATACGCAGTATTTT
NA	TRBJ2-5	NA	TRBV19	CASSPPGGIQETQYF	TGTGCCAGTAGTCCCCCAGGTGGGATCCAAGAGACCCAGTACTTC
NA	TRBJ1-5	NA	TRBV4-1	CASSRTDADQPQHF	TGCGCCAGCAGCCGAACCGACGCAGATCAGCCCCAGCATTTT
NA	TRBJ2-5	NA	TRBV5-6	CASSLARSNQETQYF	TGTGCCAGCAGCTTGGCCAGATCAAACCAAGAGACCCAGTACTTC
TRBD1	TRBJ1-4	NA	TRBV9	CASSVQTGGGEKLFF	TGTGCCAGCAGCGTACAGACAGGGGGAGGCGAAAAACTGTTTTTT
NA	TRBJ2-5	NA	TRBV28	CASSLTPQGPQETQYF	TGTGCCAGCAGTTTAACCCCACAGGGCCCCCAAGAGACCCAGTACTTC
TRBD2	TRBJ2-3	NA	TRBV7-9	CASSLAVSGSTDTQYF	TGTGCCAGCAGCTTAGCGGTTAGCGGGAGCACAGATACGCAGTATTTT
TRBD2	TRBJ2-5	NA	TRBV7-2	CASSLVITSGQETQYF	TGTGCCAGCAGCTTAGTAATCACTAGCGGCCAAGAGACCCAGTACTTC
NA	TRBJ2-7	NA	TRBV4-3	CASSQVGRGFHEQYF	TGCGCCAGCAGCCAAGTCGGGCGAGGCTTCCACGAGCAGTACTTC
NA	TRBJ1-2	NA	TRBV5-1	CASSFTPQGRGNYGYTF	TGCGCCAGCAGCTTCACCCCACAGGGTAGAGGGAACTATGGCTACACCTTC
NA	TRBJ1-1	NA	TRBV7-8	CASSLQWGNTEAFF	TGTGCCAGCAGCTTACAATGGGGGAACACTGAAGCTTTCTTT
NA	TRBJ2-2	NA	TRBV19	CASTRDRLEITNTGELFF	TGTGCCAGTACCCGGGACCGACTAGAGATTACGAACACCGGGGAGCTGTTTTTT
TRBD2	TRBJ2-7	NA	TRBV18	CASSPESGRASYEQYF	TGTGCCAGCTCACCAGAAAGCGGGAGGGCCTCCTACGAGCAGTACTTC
NA	TRBJ2-1	NA	TRBV28	CASSPDHGGSDEQFF	TGTGCCAGCAGCCCGGACCATGGGGGTTCTGATGAGCAGTTCTTC
NA	TRBJ1-2	NA	TRBV21-1	CASSNPKRANRGSNYGYTF	TGTGCCAGCAGCAATCCAAAGAGAGCAAACAGGGGTTCAAACTATGGCTACACCTTC
NA	TRBJ2-3	few	TRBV6-5	CASSYRSGTSDTQYF	TGTGCCAGCAGTTATCGGTCGGGAACGTCTGATACGCAGTATTTT
TRBD2	TRBJ2-3	NA	TRBV30	CAWTGTSGSHGTDTQYF	TGTGCCTGGACCGGGACTAGCGGGAGTCATGGGACAGATACGCAGTATTTT
NA	TRBJ1-6	NA	TRBV5-1	CASSESSNSPLHF	TGCGCCAGCAGCGAGAGTAGCAATTCACCCCTCCACTTT
NA	TRBJ2-5	NA	TRBV5-6	CASSRQQETQYF	TGTGCCAGCAGTAGACAGCAAGAGACCCAGTACTTC
TRBD1	TRBJ2-3	NA	TRBV19	CASSTQGRDRNTDTQYF	TGTGCCAGTAGTACCCAGGGGCGGGACAGGAACACAGATACGCAGTATTTT
NA	TRBJ2-4	NA	TRBV28	CASRSGVAKNIQYF	TGTGCCAGTCGGAGCGGAGTAGCCAAAAACATTCAGTACTTC
NA	TRBJ1-1	NA	TRBV5-8	CASSLWNTEAFF	TGTGCCAGCAGCTTGTGGAACACTGAAGCTTTCTTT
NA	TRBJ2-7	NA	TRBV19	CASKVKRYSYDEQYF	TGTGCCAGTAAAGTTAAGAGGTATTCGTATGACGAGCAGTACTTC
TRBD2	TRBJ2-3	NA	TRBV11-1	CASSSLASGGTDTQYF	TGTGCCAGCAGCTCCCTCGCGAGCGGGGGCACAGATACGCAGTATTTT
NA	TRBJ2-7	once	TRBV11-2	CASSPPGVLGVSIAEQYF	TGTGCCAGCAGCCCCCCCGGTGTCTTGGGAGTTAGTATCGCTGAGCAGTACTTC
NA	TRBJ2-3	NA	TRBV10-2	CASSEGVRGTQYF	TGCGCCAGCAGTGAGGGGGTACGGGGTACGCAGTATTTT
TRBD1	TRBJ1-3	few	TRBV7-3	CASSLDREANTIYF	TGTGCCAGCAGCCTCGACAGGGAGGCAAACACCATATATTTT
NA	TRBJ1-1	NA	TRBV7-2	CASRSQGNTEAFF	TGTGCCAGCAGATCACAGGGAAACACTGAAGCTTTCTTT
NA	TRBJ1-1	NA	TRBV28	CASSIFREAFF	TGTGCCAGCAGTATTTTTCGGGAAGCTTTCTTT
NA	TRBJ1-6	NA	TRBV7-2	CASSFGSHQNSPLHF	TGTGCCAGCAGCTTCGGGTCGCACCAGAATTCACCCCTCCACTTT
TRBD1	TRBJ2-7	NA	TRBV5-1	CASSFDRGQFEQYF	TGCGCCAGCAGCTTTGACAGGGGGCAGTTCGAGCAGTACTTC
NA	TRBJ2-7	NA	TRBV7-8	CASSASNVEQYF	TGTGCCAGCAGCGCCAGCAACGTCGAGCAGTACTTC
TRBD1	TRBJ1-2	once	TRBV7-2	CASSPRDRGGFGYGYTF	TGTGCCAGCAGCCCCCGGGACAGGGGGGGGTTTGGCTATGGCTACACCTTC
NA	TRBJ1-6	NA	TRBV28	CASSLGRRGSNSPLHF	TGTGCCAGCAGTTTGGGCCGGAGGGGTTCTAATTCACCCCTCCACTTT
NA	TRBJ2-3	NA	TRBV20-1	CSARGLDTQYF	TGCAGTGCTAGAGGACTAGATACGCAGTATTTT
NA	TRBJ2-3	NA	TRBV7-3	CASSRGTTDTQYF	TGTGCCAGCAGCCGTGGGACCACAGATACGCAGTATTTT